Presented here are 19 T cell receptor beta chains from one specimen sequenced in a study of a mutant IDH1 vaccine in newly diagnosed glioma. The antigens of these receptors remain unknown. Sample time point: week 5, during vaccination. Each vaccine dose was 300 ug of mutant IDH1 20-mer peptide, with topical imiquimod. The method was immunoSEQ multiplex PCR; TCRdb's version includes in-frame clones alone and lacks a portion of them. The sample lists around 56,000 clones; 70% to 90% were seen once. This specimen was PBMCs, taken from a glioma patient whose treatment included an IDH1 peptide vaccine. These receptors were obtained from a man aged 30-40 years with glioma.

The rearrangement joins TRBV6-4 to TRBJ2-1, with a weak D call TRBD2 (6 bases). Trimming removed 4 bases at V and 0 bases at J, with 10 bases between. Germline V gives CDR1 MRHNA, CDR2 SNTAGT. The CDR3 covers 15 residues. This CDR3 reads CASSGGSGSYNEQFF. The DNA of the CDR3 is TGTGCCAGCAGTGGAGGTAGCGGCTCCTACAATGAGCAGTTCTTC.

This chain uses TRBV6-5 with TRBJ2-7, with D tentatively TRBD1 (6 bases). Germline V gives CDR1 MNHEY, CDR2 SVGAGI. Trimming stripped 0 bases from V and 2 bases from J, with 14 bases between. This CDR3 has 16 amino acids. The chain's CDR3 is CASSYSLGTTTYEQYF. The DNA of the CDR3 is TGTGCCAGCAGTTACTCTCTCGGGACAACTACCTACGAGCAGTACTTC.

On this clone itself: One end of the junction is discordant with germline, which a read error may explain. The same CDR3 can be traced to other DNA sequences in this sample. The chain couples TRBV5-1 to TRBJ1-2; 10 nucleotides align to TRBD1. Germline CDR1 reads SGHRS; CDR2 reads YFSETQ. The CDR3 covers 14 residues. CDR3 DNA sequence: TGCGCCAGCAGCAACGGACAGGGGGACTATGGTTACACCTTC. Its translation is CASSNGQGDYGYTF.

This clone was observed a single time. In DNA form, the CDR3 reads TGTGCCAGCTCACCACCTCAAGGGAAACAAGAGACCCAGTACTTC. It encodes CASSPPQGKQETQYF. This chain uses TRBV18 with TRBJ2-5, with D uncertain. The ends were cut back, 0 bases at V and 2 bases at J, with 10 bases in the middle. The CDR3 consists of 15 residues. The germline CDR1 and CDR2 sequences are KGHSH and LQKENI.

The chain carries TRBV28 and TRBJ1-5, with D tentatively TRBD1 (5 bases). V was cut by 6 bases and J by 2 bases, with 14 bases left in between. Germline-derived CDR1 and CDR2 are MDHEN and SYDVKM. The CDR3 extends over 15 amino acids. The CDR3, as DNA: TGTGCCAGCAGACTTCAGGGTCAGGGCAATCAGCCCCAGCATTTT. Translation: CASRLQGQGNQPQHF.

This chain uses TRBV9 with TRBJ1-1; tentative D call: TRBD1 (5 bases). The V end lost 0 bases, the J end lost 1 base, and 13 bases lay between the germline ends. CDR3 size: 16 residues. In germline, CDR1 is SGDLS, CDR2 YYNGEE. In DNA form, the CDR3 reads TGTGCCAGCAGCGTAGGGCGACAGTTTACGAACACTGAAGCTTTCTTT. Translation: CASSVGRQFTNTEAFF. The full variable domain, with the rest looked up from reference TRBV9 and TRBJ1-1, is DSGVTQTPKHLITATGQRVTLRCSPRSGDLSVYWYQQSLDQGLQFLIQYYNGEERAKGNILERFSAQQFPDLHSELNLSSLELGDSALYFCASSVGRQFTNTEAFFGQGTRLTVV.

V gene TRBV7-8 combines with J gene TRBJ1-6, with 7 bases lining up with TRBD1. Germline CDR1 reads SGHVS; CDR2 reads FQNEAQ. The trim removed 1 base at V and 8 bases at J, leaving 20 bases unmatched. The CDR3 contains 20 residues. Here the CDR3 DNA reads TGTGCCAGCAGCTTAGGGGGGAGACAGGGATGGATGGAAAATTATTCACCCCTCCACTTT. Its protein product is CASSLGGRQGWMENYSPLHF.

V and J are TRBV29-1 and TRBJ2-7, with 8 positions matching TRBD1. Germline CDR1 SQVTM, CDR2 ANQGSEA. Trimming took 6 bases from V and 6 from J; bases not matched to a gene: 4. There are 11 residues in the CDR3. This chain's CDR3 is CSVHRGSEQYF. For the CDR3, the DNA is TGCAGCGTACACAGGGGGAGCGAGCAGTACTTC.

The chain links TRBV30 to TRBJ1-3; D gene uncertain. This CDR3 has 14 amino acids. Between the trimmed V and J ends, which lost 2 bases and 4 bases, there was a span of 12 bases. Looked up from germline, CDR1 is GTSNPN and CDR2 is SVGIG (reference sequence). CDR3 sequence reads: CAWSIGSLGNTIYF. DNA for the CDR3: TGTGCCTGGAGTATAGGGTCGCTCGGAAACACCATATATTTT.

The chain recombines TRBV7-2 with TRBJ1-5; no firm D call. The CDR3 totals 14 residues. Germline CDR1 is SGHTA and CDR2 is FQGNSA. Trimming removed 1 base from V and 7 bases from J, with 11 bases in between. The CDR3 region has the DNA TGTGCCAGCAGCTTAGTAGGGTTAGGACAGCCCCAGCATTTT. This encodes CASSLVGLGQPQHF.

This rearrangement joins TRBV6-6 to TRBJ1-1; D is unclear. The ends were cut back, 9 bases at V and 0 bases at J, with 11 bases in the middle. This CDR3 contains 13 residues. Germline-derived CDR1 and CDR2 are MNHNY and SVGAGI (reference sequence). The CDR3 DNA follows: TGTGCCAGTAAGACGGTATTGAACACTGAAGCTTTCTTT. This sequence encodes CASKTVLNTEAFF.

The chain joins TRBV5-1 to TRBJ2-2; D call uncertain. This CDR3 region has 17 residues. V was trimmed by 1 base and J by 6 bases, leaving 19 bases between them. Looked up from germline, CDR1 is SGHRS and CDR2 is YFSETQ. CDR3 bases: TGCGCCAGCAGCTTGTTCTACGGTTTAGGTAACGCCGGGGAGCTGTTTTTT. It codes for CASSLFYGLGNAGELFF.

The gene calls are TRBV4-1 and TRBJ2-2; possible D gene TRBD2, 6 bases. V lost 0 bases to trimming and J lost 4 bases, with 15 bases between them. The CDR3 spans 17 residues. From germline, CDR1 is MGHRA and CDR2 YSYEKL. This chain's CDR3 is CASSQEPRGPSTGELFF. The CDR3 nucleotides read TGCGCCAGCAGCCAAGAGCCGCGGGGTCCGAGCACCGGGGAGCTGTTTTTT.

V usage is TRBV28 and J usage is TRBJ1-5; no definite D call. The CDR3 consists of 14 residues. Germline assignment: CDR1 MDHEN and CDR2 SYDVKM. V was pared by 6 bases and J by 4 bases, with 13 bases between. In DNA form, the CDR3 reads TGTGCCAGCAGCAGCCCGGCAGAAAATCAGCCCCAGCATTTT. The encoded protein is CASSSPAENQPQHF.

The chain carries TRBV9 and TRBJ1-2; 9 nucleotides agree with TRBD1. Trimming cost V 3 bases and J 5 bases; bases outside gene matches: 2. The CDR3 has 13 residues. Germline CDR1 reads SGDLS; CDR2 reads YYNGEE. The CDR3 is CASSGTGAYGYTF. The CDR3 DNA follows: TGTGCCAGCAGCGGGACAGGGGCTTATGGCTACACCTTC.

In nucleotides, the CDR3 is TGTGCCAGCAGCGTAGCAGGCAGGGGATCCTCTTACAATGAGCAGTTCTTC. The encoded protein is CASSVAGRGSSYNEQFF. The J gene is TRBJ2-1, the V gene TRBV9, with D perhaps matching TRBD1 (6 bases). V was cut by 0 bases and J by 4 bases, with 17 bases left in between. The CDR3 contains 17 residues. Germline loops: CDR1 SGDLS, CDR2 YYNGEE. The whole variable domain, filled in from reference TRBV9 and TRBJ2-1, reads DSGVTQTPKHLITATGQRVTLRCSPRSGDLSVYWYQQSLDQGLQFLIQYYNGEERAKGNILERFSAQQFPDLHSELNLSSLELGDSALYFCASSVAGRGSSYNEQFFGPGTRLTVL.

This chain connects TRBV7-2 to TRBJ2-5; no definite D call. The J call may be wrong; the DNA end is better matched by TRBJ2-7. CDR3 length equals 14 residues. The germline CDR1 and CDR2 sequences are SGHTA and FQGNSA. The CDR3 DNA follows: TGTGCCAGCAGCCTCTCGTCCACCTCCTACGAGCAGTACTTC. Amino acid sequence: CASSLSSTSYEQYF.

The chain combines TRBV19 with TRBJ2-5; D is unclear. CDR3 length equals 14 residues. CDR1 and CDR2 from the germline V gene are LNHDA and SQIVND (reference sequence). V lost 3 bases to trimming and J lost 2 bases, with 10 bases between them. Written as DNA, the CDR3 is TGTGCCAGTAGTATCCTCGCGAGTCAAGAGACCCAGTACTTC. Protein sequence: CASSILASQETQYF.

The J gene is TRBJ1-5, the V gene TRBV9, with 7 bases aligning to TRBD1. The germline gives CDR1 SGDLS, CDR2 YYNGEE. The CDR3 consists of 16 residues. V lost 4 bases to trimming and J lost 4 bases; unmatched junction nucleotides: 11. The CDR3 is CASSPTSGTENQPQHF. CDR3 coding DNA: TGTGCCAGCAGCCCCACTAGTGGGACAGAGAATCAGCCCCAGCATTTT.